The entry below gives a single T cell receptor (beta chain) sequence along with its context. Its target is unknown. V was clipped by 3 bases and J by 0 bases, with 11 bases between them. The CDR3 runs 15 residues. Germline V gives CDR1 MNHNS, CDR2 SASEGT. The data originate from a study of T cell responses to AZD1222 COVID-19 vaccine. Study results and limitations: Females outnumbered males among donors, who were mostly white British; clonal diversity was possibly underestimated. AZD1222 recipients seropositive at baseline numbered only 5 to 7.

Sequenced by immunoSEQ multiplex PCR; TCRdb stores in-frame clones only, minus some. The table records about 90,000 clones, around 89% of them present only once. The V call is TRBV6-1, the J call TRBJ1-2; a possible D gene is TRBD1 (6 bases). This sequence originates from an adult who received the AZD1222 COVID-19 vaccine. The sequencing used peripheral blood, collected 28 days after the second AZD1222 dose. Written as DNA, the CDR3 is TGTGCCAGCAGTGATCATAGGACAGCTAACTATGGCTACACCTTC. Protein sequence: CASSDHRTANYGYTF.